Following are 31 T cell receptor beta chains from one sample sequenced in a study of T-cell memory formation after mild COVID-19. In TCRdb, the 5' RACE reads were re-called with MiXCR into one record per CDR3 protein. The top ten clones hold roughly 21% of a sample with about 410,000 distinct CDR3 sequences, roughly 17% of them seen once. What was sequenced was PBMCs or a T cell subset sorted from them (not recorded which). These receptors were collected from a man between 18 and 29 years old who had mild COVID-19 (a few samples of this study predate the infection). Cell type and time point are not known.

This clonotype was counted only a few times. In DNA form, the CDR3 reads TGTGCCAGCAGCCAAGACGGGACAGGGGACGAGCAGTACTTC. Translating it yields CASSQDGTGDEQYF. V usage is TRBV4-2 and J usage is TRBJ2-7, with TRBD1 matching 10 bases. The CDR3 runs 14 residues. From germline, CDR1 is LGHNA and CDR2 YNFKEQ. V shed 0 bases and J 5 bases; nucleotides not matched to a gene: 1.

This clonotype turned up a few times. The chain is built from TRBV29-1 and TRBJ2-1, with TRBD1 as a possible D gene (5 bases). V was cut by 2 bases and J by 8 bases, with 13 bases left in between. The CDR3 extends over 13 amino acids. From germline, CDR1 is SQVTM and CDR2 ANQGSEA. The CDR3 loop reads CSVEQGPRYEQFF. CDR3 nucleotide sequence: TGCAGCGTTGAACAGGGCCCTCGGTATGAGCAGTTCTTC.

This sequence joins TRBV28 and TRBJ2-7; possible D gene TRBD1, 6 bases. Trimming took off 5 bases at V and 6 bases at J, with 14 bases between the two ends. This CDR3 has 13 amino acids. Germline values: CDR1 MDHEN, CDR2 SYDVKM. CDR3 DNA: TGTGCCAGCAGTCCAATCGGGACACCCGAGCAGTACGTC. This gives the protein CASSPIGTPEQYV.

This clonotype was found a few times. V gene TRBV4-2 combines with J gene TRBJ1-1; D is possibly TRBD1 (5 bases). Looked up from germline, CDR1 is LGHNA and CDR2 is YNFKEQ. This CDR3 spans 15 amino acids. Trimming pared 1 base from V and 1 base from J, leaving 10 bases between. CDR3 residues: CASSQAGDGNTEAFF. In DNA, the CDR3 is TGTGCCAGCAGCCAAGCGGGGGACGGGAACACTGAAGCTTTCTTT.

This clonotype was detected many times. The V call is TRBV5-1, the J call TRBJ2-3; D is perhaps TRBD1 (5 bases). From germline, CDR1 is SGHRS and CDR2 YFSETQ. The CDR3 length is 15 residues. The V gene lost 4 bases and the J gene lost 0 bases, with 12 bases spanning the gap. The CDR3 DNA reads as TGCGCCAGCAGCCCCTATGACAGCAGCACAGATACGCAGTATTTT. Protein sequence: CASSPYDSSTDTQYF.

The rearrangement links TRBV11-2 to TRBJ1-1, with TRBD1 matching 7 bases. The V gene's germline CDR1 is SGHAT and CDR2 FQNNGV. The CDR3 is 14 amino acids. With V trimmed by 0 bases and J by 4 bases, 2 bases remained unmatched. CDR3 coding DNA: TGTGCCAGCAGCTTAGACAGGGGGTCCACTGAAGCTTTCTTT. Protein sequence: CASSLDRGSTEAFF.

This clonotype occurred a few times. The chain joins TRBV19 to TRBJ1-1; a possible D gene is TRBD1 (5 bases). The CDR3 covers 16 residues. The V gene's germline CDR1 is LNHDA and CDR2 SQIVND (reference sequence). Deletions cut 8 bases from V and 4 bases from J, with 23 bases between. The CDR3 here is CASRLQGSKVGTEAFF. In DNA form, the CDR3 reads TGTGCCAGTCGACTCCAGGGAAGCAAGGTAGGCACTGAAGCTTTCTTT. Looking up the rest from reference TRBV19 and TRBJ1-1 gives the full variable domain: DGGITQSPKYLFRKEGQNVTLSCEQNLNHDAMYWYRQDPGQGLRLIYYSQIVNDFQKGDIAEGYSVSREKKESFPLTVTSAQKNPTAFYLCASRLQGSKVGTEAFFGQGTRLTVV.

The CDR3 spells CANRDRDATEQYV. The CDR3 DNA follows: TGCGCCAACCGGGACAGGGATGCTACCGAGCAGTACGTC. This sequence joins TRBV10-1 and TRBJ2-7; TRBD1 matches at 9 bases. The V segment lost 10 bases and the J segment 6 bases; nucleotides outside the gene matches: 10. The CDR3 totals 13 residues. Germline lookup yields CDR1 WNHNN and CDR2 SYGVQD (reference sequence).

This clonotype was found a few times. The chain has TRBV9 and TRBJ1-1; D might be TRBD1 (6 bases). V gave up 3 bases and J gave up 8 bases, with 20 bases separating them. The CDR3 runs to 15 residues. Per the germline V gene, CDR1 is SGDLS and CDR2 is YYNGEE. The CDR3: CASSGLTGRPGEAFF. In DNA, the CDR3 is TGTGCCAGCAGCGGACTGACAGGCCGACCTGGGGAAGCTTTCTTT.

This clonotype was found a few times. This rearrangement joins TRBV28 to TRBJ1-2; 8 bases match TRBD1. Germline values: CDR1 MDHEN, CDR2 SYDVKM. With V trimmed by 10 bases and J by 5 bases, 18 bases remained unmatched. The CDR3 has 16 amino acids. CDR3 amino acids: CATLSRQGQGLYGYTF. The CDR3 nucleotides are TGTGCCACCCTTTCTCGACAGGGGCAGGGTCTATATGGCTACACCTTC.

The chain uses TRBV19 and TRBJ2-5; the D gene is possibly TRBD2 (6 bases). This CDR3 is built from 15 residues. CDR1 LNHDA and CDR2 SQIVND come from the germline V gene (reference sequence). The ends were cut back, 3 bases at V and 5 bases at J, with 16 bases in the middle. The CDR3 sequence is CASSIVQRAWETQYF. CDR3 sequence (DNA): TGTGCCAGTAGTATCGTTCAGCGGGCATGGGAGACCCAGTACTTC.

The chain links TRBV28 to TRBJ2-7; 8 nucleotides match TRBD1. V shed 4 bases and J 5 bases; nucleotides not matched to a gene: 4. This CDR3 has 13 amino acids. Germline V gene data show CDR1 as MDHEN and CDR2 as SYDVKM. CDR3 DNA: TGTGCCAGCAGTTCCGCGGACAGGGACGAGCAGTACGTC. It is translated as CASSSADRDEQYV.

This sequence joins TRBV24-1 and TRBJ2-2; unclear D gene. V dropped 0 bases and J dropped 4 bases, with 2 bases sitting between them. The CDR3 runs 13 residues. Per the germline V gene, CDR1 is KGHDR and CDR2 is SFDVKD. The DNA for the CDR3 is TGTGCCACCAGTGATTTGTCCACCGGGGAGCTGTTTTTT. Its protein product is CATSDLSTGELFF.

This clonotype was observed many times. The rearrangement uses TRBV5-1 and TRBJ2-2; possibly TRBD1 for D (6 bases). The CDR3 runs to 14 residues. Germline lookup yields CDR1 SGHRS and CDR2 YFSETQ. Trimming stripped 6 bases from V and 2 bases from J, with 11 bases between. In DNA, the CDR3 is TGCGCCAGCAAGACAGGTGTAAACACCGGGGAGCTGTTTTTT. It specifies CASKTGVNTGELFF.

This clonotype occurred a few times. V usage is TRBV28 and J usage is TRBJ2-7, with TRBD2 identical over 8 bases. Trimming removed 6 bases from V and 2 bases from J; junction bases left unmatched: 9. Germline V CDR1 and CDR2: MDHEN, SYDVKM. This CDR3 has 15 amino acids. This CDR3 is CASRPKRGHPYEQYV. Written as DNA, the CDR3 is TGTGCCAGCAGACCAAAGCGGGGGCACCCCTACGAGCAGTACGTC.

This clonotype turned up a few times. V and J are TRBV10-3 and TRBJ2-2; 11 bases line up with TRBD2. CDR3 length equals 16 residues. V trimming: 7 bases; J trimming: 1 base; junction bases outside the gene matches: 5. Germline lookup yields CDR1 ENHRY and CDR2 SYGVKD. CDR3 sequence (DNA): TGTGCCATCACCGATACTAGCGGGAGGAACACCGGGGAGCTGTTTTTT. It yields the protein CAITDTSGRNTGELFF.

This clonotype was recorded a few times. For the CDR3, the DNA is TGCAAGGGTGCAACTAATGAAAAACTGTTTTTT. Its protein is CKGATNEKLFF. V is TRBV20-1 and J is TRBJ1-4; D uncertain. Germline V CDR1 and CDR2: DFQATT, SNEGSKA (reference sequence). This CDR3 has 11 amino acids.

The chain has TRBV6-5 and TRBJ2-5; TRBD2 matches at 12 bases. CDR1 is MNHEY, CDR2 SVGAGI, per germline. The trim removed 6 bases at V and 4 bases at J, leaving 12 bases unmatched. This CDR3 is built from 17 residues. CDR3 protein: CASRNKASGGAGETQYF. CDR3 in DNA: TGTGCCAGCAGAAACAAGGCTAGCGGGGGGGCCGGAGAGACCCAGTACTTC.

The CDR3 DNA follows: TGTGCCAGCAGTTATTTGGGGAAGCAGTTCTTC. It is translated as CASSYLGKQFF. This chain uses TRBV6-2 or TRBV6-3 with TRBJ2-1, with D unclear. This CDR3 has 11 amino acids. Germline V CDR1 and CDR2: MNHEY, SVGEGT. Trimming took off 3 bases at V and 11 bases at J, with 8 bases between the two ends.

This clonotype appeared a few times. The J gene is TRBJ1-6, the V gene TRBV6-5; D is perhaps TRBD1 (5 bases). The CDR3 consists of 17 residues. The V and J ends lost 0 bases and 5 bases respectively, with 14 bases between them. Germline-derived CDR1 and CDR2 are MNHEY and SVGAGI. The DNA for the CDR3 is TGTGCCAGCAGTTACTCGGTTCAGGGAAGCAATAATTCACCCCTCCACTTT. This codes for CASSYSVQGSNNSPLHF.

The chain couples TRBV2 to TRBJ1-5; D unclear. Germline loops: CDR1 SNHLY, CDR2 FYNNEI. The V end was cut by 7 bases, the J end by 3 bases, with 7 bases between. The CDR3 is 12 residues long. CDR3 bases: TGTGCCAGCACCAGTATCAATCAGCCCCAGCATTTT. Its translation: CASTSINQPQHF.

This clonotype was counted many times. The V gene is TRBV18, the J gene TRBJ1-1; D is unresolved. CDR3 length equals 12 residues. V was clipped by 3 bases and J by 6 bases, with 8 bases between them. CDR1 is KGHSH, CDR2 LQKENI, per germline. The CDR3 DNA reads as TGTGCCAGCTCACCCATCGTCCCTGAAGCTTTCTTT. This codes for CASSPIVPEAFF.

A few counts support this clonotype. CDR3 loop: CASSYGEGPDTQYF. CDR3 DNA: TGTGCCAGCAGTTATGGTGAGGGACCAGATACGCAGTATTTT. The chain combines TRBV6-2 or TRBV6-3 with TRBJ2-3; D could derive from TRBD1 or TRBD2 (5 bases each). The CDR3 loop spans 14 amino acids. Deletions cut 3 bases from V and 4 bases from J, with 11 bases between. Germline assignment: CDR1 MNHEY and CDR2 SVGEGT.

The rearrangement uses TRBV10-3 and TRBJ1-6; 10 bases agree with TRBD1. CDR1 is ENHRY, CDR2 SYGVKD, per germline. This CDR3 contains 14 residues. With 3 bases clipped from V and 14 bases from J, the junction kept 7 bases outside the gene matches. The CDR3 DNA follows: TGTGCCATCAGTGATGCCGGGACAGGGGTTACCCTCCACTTT. It translates to CAISDAGTGVTLHF.

This chain connects TRBV6-5 to TRBJ1-1; the D is unclear. Germline loops: CDR1 MNHEY, CDR2 SVGAGI. The CDR3 totals 11 residues. Trimming cost V 5 bases and J 5 bases, with 6 bases left between them. The CDR3 reads CASSRRTEAFF. CDR3 in DNA: TGTGCCAGCAGTCGTAGGACTGAAGCTTTCTTT.

The chain joins TRBV6-5 to TRBJ2-2; possibly TRBD1 for D (7 bases). This CDR3 is 16 amino acids long. The V gene's germline CDR1 is MNHEY and CDR2 SVGAGI. V dropped 6 bases and J dropped 5 bases, with 19 bases sitting between them. CDR3 amino acids: CASRPATGSGTGELFF. The CDR3 coding sequence is TGTGCCAGCAGACCTGCGACAGGGAGCGGGACCGGGGAGCTGTTTTTT.

V and J are TRBV12-3 or TRBV12-4 and TRBJ2-6, with 7 bases matching TRBD1. The CDR3 runs to 17 residues. Trimming removed 6 bases from V and 5 bases from J; junction bases left unmatched: 13. The CDR3: CASRDKKGGSWANVLTF. CDR3 in DNA: TGTGCCAGCAGGGATAAGAAAGGGGGCTCGTGGGCCAACGTCCTGACTTTC.

This clonotype was seen a handful of times. The chain combines TRBV7-3 with TRBJ2-6; D possibly matches TRBD1 or TRBD2 (6 bases each). CDR1 is SGHTA, CDR2 FQGTGA, per germline. The V gene lost 5 bases and the J gene lost 2 bases, with 16 bases spanning the gap. The CDR3 is made up of 17 amino acids. CDR3 sequence: CASSAGGSKAGANVLTF. DNA of the CDR3: TGTGCCAGCAGCGCCGGGGGCTCGAAGGCTGGGGCCAACGTCCTGACTTTC.

This chain connects TRBV6-2 or TRBV6-3 to TRBJ1-5; no clear D. The V gene lost 0 bases and the J gene lost 7 bases, with 10 bases spanning the gap. The germline V gene encodes CDR1 MNHEY and CDR2 SVGEGT. This CDR3 has 14 amino acids. The CDR3 region is CASSYSLRQQPQHF. The CDR3 DNA sequence: TGTGCCAGCAGTTACTCTCTCCGGCAGCAGCCCCAGCATTTT.

This clonotype was detected only a few times. V usage is TRBV7-8 and J usage is TRBJ1-1; TRBD1 is a possible D gene (6 bases). Germline-derived CDR1 and CDR2 are SGHVS and FQNEAQ. The CDR3 totals 15 residues. The V and J ends lost 1 base and 4 bases respectively, with 13 bases between them. CDR3 in DNA: TGTGCCAGCAGCTTAGTGACAGGTGGGGTCACTGAAGCTTTCTTT. It yields the protein CASSLVTGGVTEAFF.

The gene calls are TRBV6-5 and TRBJ2-5; 9 bases match TRBD2. The CDR3 extends over 16 amino acids. Germline CDR1 MNHEY, CDR2 SVGAGI. Trimming at V came to 0 bases and at J to 1 base, leaving 3 bases not matched to a gene. CDR3 bases: TGTGCCAGCAGTTACTCGAATAGCGGGGGCCAAGAGACCCAGTACTTC. Protein sequence: CASSYSNSGGQETQYF.